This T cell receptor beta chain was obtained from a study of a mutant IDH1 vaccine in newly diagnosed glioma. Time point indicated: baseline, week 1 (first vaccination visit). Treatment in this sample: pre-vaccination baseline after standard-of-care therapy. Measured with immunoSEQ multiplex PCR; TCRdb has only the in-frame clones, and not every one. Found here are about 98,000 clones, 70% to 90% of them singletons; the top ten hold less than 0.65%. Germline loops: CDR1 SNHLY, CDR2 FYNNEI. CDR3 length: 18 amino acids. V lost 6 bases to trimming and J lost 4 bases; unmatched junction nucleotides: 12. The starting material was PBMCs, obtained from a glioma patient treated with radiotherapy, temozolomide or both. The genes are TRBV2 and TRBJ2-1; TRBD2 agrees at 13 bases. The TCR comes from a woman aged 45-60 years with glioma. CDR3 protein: CASSAQTSGRARYNEQFF. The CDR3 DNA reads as TGTGCCAGCAGCGCCCAAACTAGCGGGAGGGCCAGGTACAATGAGCAGTTCTTC.